Listed here is a single TCR beta chain. The antigen it recognizes is unknown. No base quality values were provided; no much bigger clone lies one nucleotide off. On the day of marrow donation, related bone marrow donors gave peripheral blood samples. Mononuclear cells from peripheral blood and bone marrow were separated by Ficoll-Hypaque density centrifugation and then cryopreserved. The sample is drawn from a study of T cells after posttransplantation cyclophosphamide (dated by TCRdb to 2016 to 2017). At the level of the whole study: T cell repertoire reconstitution was tracked by TRB sequencing after myeloablative bone marrow transplantation in which posttransplantation cyclophosphamide was used as GVHD prophylaxis. Samples from 35 to 45 PTCy-treated patients, along with samples from around 16 of their related bone marrow donors, underwent antigen receptor sequencing. Blood from all 34 PTCy patients who had 1-year posttransplant specimens underwent TRB sequencing. In 3 patients, TRB sequencing was also performed on up to 3 more blood samples taken 2 to 5.2 years after transplant, and in a handful of patients, pretransplant blood was also TRB-sequenced. Because TRA and TRB clonality correlated tightly in ten or so samples, later TCR analyses were limited to TRB. Public TRB sequences were queried against a database of over 3,600 sequences associated with responses to pathogens, tumor antigens, self-antigens and alloantigens. Broad study findings and their caveats: Across 40 to 55 patients, TRB clonality was highly associated with recipient CMV seropositivity and CMV reactivation, and PTCy diversity was similar to diversity in CNI/methotrexate controls. The TRB repertoires of T cells infiltrating skin or GI tract showed only limited overlap with the TRB repertoires of T cells in blood. Donor-recipient similarity was low at 1-2 months but rose over the first year, and later blood repertoires were often dominated by donor CD8+ memory clones.

Genomic DNA was used for TRB sequencing, which was performed with the immunoSEQ assay at survey resolution or with the hsTCRB kit. The study's own analysis went as follows. The immunoSEQ software handled the initial read processing, while the LymphoSeq R package was used for the repertoire analyses. Clonality was computed as 1 minus normalized Shannon entropy, and a Gini coefficient was also calculated for each TRB dataset. Phenotypes of unsorted samples were inferred by mapping TRB sequences from sorted subsets of the recipient or donor onto unsorted samples of the same recipient. TCRdb holds this immuneACCESS table with in-frame rearrangements only. Some clones are missing; in checked studies, unresolved V genes explain under half, and the rest has no known cause. V and J calls and clone size follow that table, whereas D and trimming were derived from the DNA. The sample profile shows about 52,000 clones; roughly 94% of them were found once. In total, the top ten clones hold 2.9% of the sample.

The CDR3 holds 16 amino acids from the cysteine to the phenylalanine. The CDR3 DNA has 48 bases and is translated from base 1. CDR1 and CDR2, per the germline V gene (reference sequence), are SEHNR and FQNEAQ. V has 5 bases trimmed and J has 0 bases trimmed; junction bases matching no gene number 4. The TCR was taken from a woman in her thirties in good health and a related stem cell transplant donor. The material sequenced was PBMCs. This chain is built from TRBV7-9 and TRBJ1-4, and 9 junctional nucleotides match TRBD1. CDR3 reads: CASSIRQGATNEKLFF. The sequenced DNA is TGTGCCAGCAGCATCAGACAGGGGGCAACTAATGAAAAACTGTTTTTT.